The 16 T cell receptor beta chains listed next were all sequenced from one sample in a study of shared clonotypes between healthy human individuals. Some clones are missing from TCRdb's copy, which holds only in-frame ones; the method was immunoSEQ multiplex PCR. The sample lists roughly 530,000 clones, 90% to 97% occurring once. The sequencing input was naive CD4+ T cells sorted from blood. Subset here: CD45RA+ positively selected. These receptors were collected from a woman aged 25 to 45 in good health.

The chain carries TRBV19 and TRBJ1-5, with D tentatively TRBD1 (5 bases). Per the germline V gene, CDR1 is LNHDA and CDR2 is SQIVND (reference sequence). Trimming removed 3 bases from V and 5 bases from J, with 14 bases in between. The CDR3 length is 15 residues. CDR3: CASSIGPKGDQPQHF. The CDR3 DNA sequence: TGTGCCAGTAGTATCGGTCCAAAAGGGGATCAGCCCCAGCATTTT.

J is TRBJ2-1 and V is TRBV2; 7 bases line up with TRBD2. The CDR3 totals 15 residues. CDR1 is SNHLY, CDR2 FYNNEI, per germline. V shed 6 bases and J 0 bases; nucleotides not matched to a gene: 5. CDR3 in DNA: TGTGCCAGCAGATATCCGGGAGGCTCCTACAATGAGCAGTTCTTC. Its translation is CASRYPGGSYNEQFF.

Turning to this clone: This specimen includes other DNA sequences encoding the same CDR3. The chain recombines TRBV28 with TRBJ1-1, with 9 bases aligning to TRBD1. The CDR3 runs 14 residues. V gave up 5 bases and J gave up 1 base; unmatched junction bases: 2. From germline, CDR1 is MDHEN and CDR2 SYDVKM. The CDR3 loop is CASSPGQGNTEAFF. The CDR3 DNA is TGTGCCAGCAGTCCGGGACAGGGGAACACTGAAGCTTTCTTT.

This clone occurred a few times. V gene TRBV19 combines with J gene TRBJ1-2; D might be TRBD1 (6 bases). Germline CDR1 and CDR2: LNHDA and SQIVND (reference sequence). The CDR3 has 16 residues. V shed 9 bases and J shed 4 bases, with 24 bases lying between them. DNA for the CDR3: TGTGCCAGGGGGGCTAGTCCGTACGACAGCTCCTATGGCTACACCTTC. It codes for CARGASPYDSSYGYTF.

This chain links TRBV6-5 with TRBJ1-1; perhaps TRBD1 as D (6 bases). Germline V CDR1 and CDR2: MNHEY, SVGAGI. The ends were cut back, 0 bases at V and 7 bases at J, with 15 bases in the middle. There are 15 residues in the CDR3. The chain's CDR3 is CASSYSPGARGEAFF. In DNA, the CDR3 is TGTGCCAGCAGTTACTCCCCGGGGGCGAGAGGTGAAGCTTTCTTT.

The chain recombines TRBV6-5 with TRBJ1-3; 9 nucleotides match TRBD1. Germline CDR1 reads MNHEY; CDR2 reads SVGAGI. This CDR3 has 16 amino acids. V lost 0 bases to trimming and J lost 4 bases; unmatched junction nucleotides: 4. This chain's CDR3 is CASSYSGTGIGNTIYF. The CDR3 DNA is TGTGCCAGCAGTTACTCCGGGACAGGGATCGGAAACACCATATATTTT.

V and J are TRBV7-9 and TRBJ2-1; 10 bases map to TRBD2. This CDR3 comprises 15 residues. From germline, CDR1 is SEHNR and CDR2 FQNEAQ (reference sequence). After removal of 3 bases from V and 8 bases from J, the junction contained 7 bases not matched to a gene. The CDR3 nucleotides read TGTGCCAGCAGCTTCACTAGCGGGATTGGGTATGAGCAGTTCTTC. Protein sequence: CASSFTSGIGYEQFF.

The chain uses TRBV15 and TRBJ1-5; the D is unclear. Trimming pared 2 bases from V and 2 bases from J, leaving 13 bases between. The germline V gene has CDR1 LNHNV and CDR2 YYDKDF (reference sequence). The CDR3 totals 16 residues. The CDR3 DNA reads TGTGCCACCAGCAGATCCAACCGGTTCGGCAATCAGCCCCAGCATTTT. This translates into CATSRSNRFGNQPQHF.

The chain has TRBV5-1 and TRBJ1-4; no firm D call. The germline V and J ends were trimmed by 2 bases and 1 base, with 6 bases remaining between them. CDR1 is SGHRS, CDR2 YFSETQ, per germline. CDR3 length equals 14 residues. The CDR3, as DNA: TGCGCCAGCAGCTTTAGCGAAACTAATGAAAAACTGTTTTTT. Amino acid sequence: CASSFSETNEKLFF.

J is TRBJ2-7 and V is TRBV19, with a weak D call TRBD1 (5 bases). The length of the CDR3 is 14 residues. The germline CDR1 and CDR2 sequences are LNHDA and SQIVND (reference sequence). Trimming removed 8 bases from V and 2 bases from J, with 16 bases in between. The CDR3 sequence: CASGAYHGTYEQYF. The CDR3 DNA reads as TGTGCCAGTGGGGCGTATCACGGAACCTACGAGCAGTACTTC.

To note about this clone: The sample contains more than one DNA sequence encoding this CDR3. This chain joins TRBV19 and TRBJ1-2; D unresolved. Deletions cut 1 base from V and 4 bases from J, with 16 bases between. The CDR3 consists of 16 residues. In germline, CDR1 is LNHDA, CDR2 SQIVND (reference sequence). The CDR3 DNA is TGTGCCAGTAGTATAGCGTCGTTTCAGCCCCTCTATGGCTACACCTTC. This gives the protein CASSIASFQPLYGYTF.

CDR3 nucleotides: TGTGCCAGTAGCCGGGGACTAGCGGGAGTAGGCGAGCAGTACTTC. Translation gives CASSRGLAGVGEQYF. This rearrangement joins TRBV19 to TRBJ2-7; the match to TRBD2 covers 14 bases. CDR1 and CDR2 from the germline V gene are LNHDA and SQIVND (reference sequence). CDR3 size: 15 residues. With V trimmed by 6 bases and J by 6 bases, 7 bases remained unmatched.

The gene calls are TRBV9 and TRBJ2-1; 7 positions match TRBD2. V lost 0 bases, J lost 6 bases, and 6 bases stayed unmatched. This CDR3 comprises 15 residues. CDR1 is SGDLS and CDR2 is YYNGEE in the germline V gene. The CDR3 bases are TGTGCCAGCAGCGTAGGTTCATCGGGGGGCAATGAGCAGTTCTTC. This sequence encodes CASSVGSSGGNEQFF.

The chain links TRBV15 to TRBJ1-5; TRBD1 is a possible D gene (6 bases). CDR3 length: 15 residues. V was pared by 4 bases and J by 0 bases, with 10 bases between. CDR1 LNHNV and CDR2 YYDKDF come from the germline V gene (reference sequence). This CDR3 is CATSNQGISNQPQHF. The CDR3 DNA sequence: TGTGCCACCAGCAACCAGGGGATTAGCAATCAGCCCCAGCATTTT.

The chain is built from TRBV19 and TRBJ2-7; no clear D. This CDR3 contains 12 residues. CDR1 and CDR2 (germline): LNHDA, SQIVND (reference sequence). V gave up 6 bases and J gave up 0 bases, with 6 bases separating them. The CDR3 region is CASRGPSYEQYF. The CDR3 DNA is TGTGCCAGTAGAGGCCCCTCCTACGAGCAGTACTTC.

This clone was seen only once. J is TRBJ2-1 and V is TRBV19, with TRBD2 matching 8 bases. CDR3 length equals 15 residues. V dropped 2 bases and J dropped 8; count of bases not matched to a gene: 8. Germline V CDR1 and CDR2: LNHDA, SQIVND (reference sequence). CDR3 loop: CASSIREGRTHEQFF. The CDR3, as DNA: TGTGCCAGTAGTATACGGGAGGGCCGTACCCATGAGCAGTTCTTC. Drawing the rest from reference TRBV19 and TRBJ2-1, the complete variable domain is DGGITQSPKYLFRKEGQNVTLSCEQNLNHDAMYWYRQDPGQGLRLIYYSQIVNDFQKGDIAEGYSVSREKKESFPLTVTSAQKNPTAFYLCASSIREGRTHEQFFGPGTRLTVL.